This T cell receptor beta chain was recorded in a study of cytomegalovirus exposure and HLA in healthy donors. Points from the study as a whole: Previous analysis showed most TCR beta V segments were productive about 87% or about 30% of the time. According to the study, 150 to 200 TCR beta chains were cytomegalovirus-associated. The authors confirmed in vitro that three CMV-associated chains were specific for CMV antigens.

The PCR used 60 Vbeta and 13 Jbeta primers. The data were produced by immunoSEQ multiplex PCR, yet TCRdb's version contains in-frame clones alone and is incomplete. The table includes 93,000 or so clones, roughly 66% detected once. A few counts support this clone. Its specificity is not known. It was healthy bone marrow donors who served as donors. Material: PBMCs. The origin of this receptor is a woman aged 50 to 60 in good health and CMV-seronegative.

CDR3 loop: CASSDSFGGSHSGNTIYF. The CDR3 region has the DNA TGTGCCAGCAGTGATTCGTTCGGGGGTAGTCACTCTGGAAACACCATATATTTT. The J gene is TRBJ1-3, the V gene TRBV25-1; D might be TRBD1 (5 bases). V shed 3 bases and J shed 0 bases, with 18 bases lying between them. The germline CDR1 and CDR2 sequences are MGHDK and SYGVNS. The length of the CDR3 is 18 residues.